This T cell receptor beta chain was sequenced for a study of blood T cells in healthy people across ages. Germline-derived CDR1 and CDR2 are SNHLY and FYNNEI. V was cut by 7 bases and J by 3 bases, with 13 bases left in between. This CDR3 region has 14 residues. The use of a sample-barcoded 5' primer and a J-beta primer mix characterized a second PCR of roughly 6 to 11 cycles. TCRdb re-derived calls from the 5' RACE reads in MiXCR, one entry per CDR3 protein. The table shows some 1.1 million distinct CDR3 sequences, with approximately 38% occurring only once. Sequencing used blood. The chain uses TRBV2 and TRBJ1-5, with D tentatively TRBD1 (6 bases). The sequence was obtained from a man between 18 and 29 years old in good health. For the CDR3, the DNA is TGTGCCAGCATCCGGGACACTTCCAATCAGCCCCAGCATTTT. Protein: CASIRDTSNQPQHF.